The 23 T cell receptor beta chains given below trace back to one sample, sequenced in a study of regulatory and conventional T cells in RAG deficiency. Here immunoSEQ multiplex PCR was the method, and the copy in TCRdb shows in-frame clones only, minus some. This sample yields under 45,000 clones, of which more than 75% are seen a single time; roughly 3.5% belongs to the top ten. The sorted conventional CD4+ T cells were CD25-low and CD127-high, with genomic DNA sequenced. This sample also appeared in a second study, on regulatory T cells. From that paper: The PCR used 52 TRBV and 13 TRBJ primers.

Sequenced material: CD4+ effector T cells sorted from blood. The receptors were sampled from a human donor in good health.

The chain couples TRBV7-6 to TRBJ1-6; no clear D gene. Per the germline V gene, CDR1 is SGHVS and CDR2 is FNYEAQ. This CDR3 comprises 13 residues. Trimming cost V 2 bases and J 7 bases, with 6 bases left between them. The CDR3, as DNA: TGTGCCAGCAGCTTAATTCAGAATTCACCCCTCCACTTT. This translates into CASSLIQNSPLHF.

V is TRBV7-8 and J is TRBJ1-1; D remains ambiguous. The CDR3 has 12 residues. V lost 3 bases, J lost 5 bases, and 7 bases lay in between. Per the germline V gene, CDR1 is SGHVS and CDR2 is FQNEAQ. The chain's CDR3 is CASSFELTEAFF. The CDR3 coding sequence is TGTGCCAGCAGCTTTGAGTTGACTGAAGCTTTCTTT.

This chain links TRBV30 with TRBJ1-4; possible D gene TRBD1, 6 bases. Per the germline V gene, CDR1 is GTSNPN and CDR2 is SVGIG (reference sequence). The germline V and J ends were trimmed by 6 bases and 3 bases, with 17 bases remaining between them. The CDR3 contains 15 residues. The CDR3 sequence is CACQGRGRSNEKLFF. The DNA for the CDR3 is TGTGCCTGCCAGGGTCGGGGGCGGTCTAATGAAAAACTGTTTTTT.

The V call is TRBV25-1, the J call TRBJ2-2; 7 bases line up with TRBD1. Germline V gives CDR1 MGHDK, CDR2 SYGVNS. The V segment lost 7 bases and the J segment 4 bases; nucleotides outside the gene matches: 12. The CDR3 consists of 16 residues. CDR3 bases: TGTGCCAGCACCTCCGGGACAGTTAACCCCACCGGGGAGCTGTTTTTT. It translates to CASTSGTVNPTGELFF. Looking up the rest from reference TRBV25-1 and TRBJ2-2 gives the full variable domain: EADIYQTPRYLVIGTGKKITLECSQTMGHDKMYWYQQDPGMELHLIHYSYGVNSTEKGDLSSESTVSRIRTEHFPLTLESARPSHTSQYLCASTSGTVNPTGELFFGEGSRLTVL.

This chain uses TRBV2 with TRBJ1-2, with unresolved D. V lost 6 bases and J lost 5, with 16 bases in between. This CDR3 spans 14 amino acids. Germline V gene lookup returns CDR1 SNHLY and CDR2 FYNNEI. CDR3 in amino acids: CASSALAGTYGYTF. CDR3 sequence (DNA): TGTGCCAGCAGCGCTCTAGCCGGAACTTATGGCTACACCTTC.

V is TRBV6-6 and J is TRBJ2-7, with 11 bases matching TRBD1. The germline CDR1 and CDR2 sequences are MNHNY and SVGAGI (reference sequence). The CDR3 has 15 residues. V shed 6 bases, J shed 2 bases, and the junction held 6 bases outside the gene matches. In DNA form, the CDR3 reads TGTGCCAGCAGATTCGGGACAGGGGGACCCTACGAGCAGTACTTC. This sequence encodes CASRFGTGGPYEQYF.

This chain uses TRBV5-4 with TRBJ1-3; unclear D gene. CDR3 length equals 15 residues. The germline V gene encodes CDR1 SGHNT and CDR2 YYREEE (reference sequence). The V end was cut by 3 bases, the J end by 0 bases, with 10 bases between. CDR3 sequence: CASSSGANSGNTIYF. CDR3 sequence (DNA): TGTGCCAGCAGCTCCGGAGCGAACTCTGGAAACACCATATATTTT.

The genes are TRBV2 and TRBJ2-2, with TRBD1 as a possible D gene (6 bases). There are 13 residues in the CDR3. Deletions cut 7 bases from V and 13 bases from J, with 19 bases between. The V gene's germline CDR1 is SNHLY and CDR2 FYNNEI. Here the CDR3 reads CASMEQGAVGLFF. The CDR3 DNA is TGTGCCAGCATGGAACAGGGCGCAGTTGGGCTGTTTTTT.

The chain links TRBV7-3 to TRBJ1-4, with unresolved D. V lost 1 base to trimming and J lost 6 bases, with 3 bases between them. This CDR3 spans 12 amino acids. The germline gives CDR1 SGHTA, CDR2 FQGTGA. The CDR3 DNA sequence: TGTGCCAGCAGCTTAAATGATGAAAAACTGTTTTTT. Protein: CASSLNDEKLFF.

The rearrangement joins TRBV6-1 to TRBJ2-3; 10 bases are shared with TRBD2. This CDR3 is 18 amino acids long. The J segment lost 0 bases and the V segment lost 2 bases, leaving 8 bases of the junction unmatched. CDR1 and CDR2 from the germline V gene are MNHNS and SASEGT. CDR3 sequence: CASSEQPSGGSSTDTQYF. The CDR3 DNA reads TGTGCCAGCAGTGAACAGCCTAGCGGGGGCTCTAGCACAGATACGCAGTATTTT.

Here the CDR3 reads CASSPATGGDGYTF. CDR3 coding DNA: TGTGCCAGCAGTCCTGCGACAGGGGGAGATGGCTACACCTTC. This chain connects TRBV6-1 to TRBJ1-2, with 9 bases identical to TRBD1. V gave up 5 bases and J gave up 6 bases; unmatched junction bases: 7. The germline gives CDR1 MNHNS, CDR2 SASEGT. The CDR3 runs 14 residues.

In DNA, the CDR3 is TGTGCCAGCAGCTTGGGACCCCGAGCGGGGGGGCCCTATGAGACCCAGTACTTC. It is translated as CASSLGPRAGGPYETQYF. This rearrangement joins TRBV5-4 to TRBJ2-5; TRBD2 agrees at 10 bases. CDR1 is SGHNT, CDR2 YYREEE, per germline (reference sequence). CDR3 length equals 18 residues. Trimming at V came to 0 bases and at J to 5 bases, leaving 13 bases not matched to a gene.

The CDR3 reads CAISGVLNTEAFF. For the CDR3, the DNA is TGTGCCATCAGTGGGGTTCTGAACACTGAAGCTTTCTTT. J is TRBJ1-1 and V is TRBV10-3; D uncertain. V dropped 4 bases and J dropped 0 bases, with 6 bases sitting between them. CDR3 length equals 13 residues. The germline V gene has CDR1 ENHRY and CDR2 SYGVKD.

The table lists this clone with a few counts. The chain uses TRBV15 and TRBJ2-7; D is undetermined. V dropped 0 bases and J dropped 4 bases, with 7 bases sitting between them. Germline CDR1 and CDR2: LNHNV and YYDKDF (reference sequence). The CDR3 totals 13 residues. CDR3 nucleotides: TGTGCCACCAGCAGAGACGCATCTTACGAGCAGTACTTC. This encodes CATSRDASYEQYF. Using reference TRBV15 and TRBJ2-7 for the parts outside the CDR3, the full variable domain is DAMVIQNPRYQVTQFGKPVTLSCSQTLNHNVMYWYQQKSSQAPKLLFHYYDKDFNNEADTPDNFQSRRPNTSFCFLDIRSPGLGDTAMYLCATSRDASYEQYFGPGTRLTVT.

The V call is TRBV2, the J call TRBJ1-1; D is unresolved. The V end lost 7 bases, the J end lost 1 base, and 4 bases lay between the germline ends. Looked up from germline, CDR1 is SNHLY and CDR2 is FYNNEI. The CDR3 has 11 amino acids. DNA of the CDR3: TGTGCCAGCACGGGGAACACTGAAGCTTTCTTT. Its translation is CASTGNTEAFF.

The chain employs TRBV18 and TRBJ2-7; TRBD1 agrees at 9 bases. The CDR3 length is 19 residues. The ends lost 1 base at V and 1 base at J; junction bases unmatched: 14. The germline gives CDR1 KGHSH, CDR2 LQKENI. CDR3 residues: CASSPLFPGPGQGSYEQYF. The CDR3, as DNA: TGTGCCAGCTCACCACTTTTTCCAGGACCGGGACAGGGATCCTACGAGCAGTACTTC.

This chain connects TRBV5-6 to TRBJ2-4; TRBD2 matches 15 bases. The CDR3 runs to 19 residues. The J segment lost 0 bases and the V segment lost 4 bases, leaving 8 bases of the junction unmatched. Germline loops: CDR1 SGHDT, CDR2 YYEEEE. This chain's CDR3 is CASSTPGLAGGPAKNIQYF. The CDR3 DNA is TGTGCCAGCAGCACCCCCGGACTAGCGGGGGGGCCAGCCAAAAACATTCAGTACTTC.

The rearrangement joins TRBV14 to TRBJ1-1; 10 bases match TRBD1. V lost 4 bases and J lost 9; bases outside the gene matches: 5. There are 13 residues in the CDR3. Germline loops: CDR1 SGHDN, CDR2 FVKESK. The CDR3 is CASSPDRGRKAFF. CDR3 sequence (DNA): TGTGCCAGCAGCCCGGACAGGGGGAGGAAAGCTTTCTTT.

This clone was observed once. V gene TRBV18 combines with J gene TRBJ1-1, with D unresolved. The CDR3 covers 15 residues. V was clipped by 3 bases and J by 0 bases, with 11 bases between them. Germline V gene data show CDR1 as KGHSH and CDR2 as LQKENI. CDR3 loop: CASSPHPGMNTEAFF. The CDR3 coding sequence is TGTGCCAGCTCACCTCACCCGGGTATGAACACTGAAGCTTTCTTT. The variable domain in full, with the rest retrieved from reference TRBV18 and TRBJ1-1, is NAGVMQNPRHLVRRRGQEARLRCSPMKGHSHVYWYRQLPEEGLKFMVYLQKENIIDESGMPKERFSAEFPKEGPSILRIQQVVRGDSAAYFCASSPHPGMNTEAFFGQGTRLTVV.

The chain couples TRBV29-1 to TRBJ1-2, with a tentative D call TRBD1 (6 bases). The CDR3 loop spans 12 amino acids. The V end was cut by 5 bases, the J end by 2 bases, with 9 bases between. Germline V CDR1 and CDR2: SQVTM, ANQGSEA. CDR3 nucleotides: TGCAGCGTTACCACAGGGAACTATGGCTACACCTTC. The encoded protein is CSVTTGNYGYTF.

CDR3 nucleotide sequence: TGTGCCAGCAGTCGACAGGGGCGCTTCGATCAGCCCCAGCATTTT. It translates to CASSRQGRFDQPQHF. The J gene is TRBJ1-5, the V gene TRBV5-6; TRBD1 matches at 8 bases. Per the germline V gene, CDR1 is SGHDT and CDR2 is YYEEEE. The CDR3 contains 15 residues. The V gene end was trimmed by 5 bases and the J gene end by 5 bases; junction bases not matched to a gene: 9.

V and J are TRBV5-1 and TRBJ1-3, with 9 bases identical to TRBD1. J was trimmed by 4 bases and V by 4 bases; bases with no gene match: 6. Germline CDR1 and CDR2: SGHRS and YFSETQ. The CDR3 length is 15 residues. The CDR3: CASSHGTGNGNTIYF. DNA of the CDR3: TGCGCCAGCAGCCACGGGACAGGGAACGGAAACACCATATATTTT.

The chain links TRBV2 to TRBJ2-7, with unresolved D. V was clipped by 4 bases and J by 1 base, with 8 bases between them. CDR3 size: 13 residues. The V gene's germline CDR1 is SNHLY and CDR2 FYNNEI. For the CDR3, the DNA is TGTGCCAGCAGTGGAGGCAGGTCCTACGAGCAGTACTTC. Translated, it gives CASSGGRSYEQYF.